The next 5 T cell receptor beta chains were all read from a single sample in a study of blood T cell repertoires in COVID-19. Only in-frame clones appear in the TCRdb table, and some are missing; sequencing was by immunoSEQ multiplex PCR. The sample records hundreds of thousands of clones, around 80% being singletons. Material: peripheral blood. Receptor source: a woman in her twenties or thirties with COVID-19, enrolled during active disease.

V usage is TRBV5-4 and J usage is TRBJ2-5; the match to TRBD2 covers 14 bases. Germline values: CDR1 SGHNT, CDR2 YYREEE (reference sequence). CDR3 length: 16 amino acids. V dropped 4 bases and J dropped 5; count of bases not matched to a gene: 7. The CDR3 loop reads CASSAGTSGRMETQYF. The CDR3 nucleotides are TGTGCCAGCAGCGCGGGGACTAGCGGGAGAATGGAGACCCAGTACTTC.

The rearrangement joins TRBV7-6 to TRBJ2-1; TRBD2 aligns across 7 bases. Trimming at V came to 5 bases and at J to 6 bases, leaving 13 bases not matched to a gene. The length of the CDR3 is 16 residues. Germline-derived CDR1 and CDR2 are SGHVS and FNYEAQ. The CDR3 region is CASSEERSSGRNEQFF. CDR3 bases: TGTGCCAGCAGCGAAGAACGTTCTAGCGGTCGCAATGAGCAGTTCTTC.

The CDR3 loop reads CASSLGVAFGTDTQYF. In DNA form, the CDR3 reads TGTGCCAGCAGCCTGGGTGTAGCATTTGGCACAGATACGCAGTATTTT. V is TRBV3-1 (or the pseudogene TRBV3-2) and J is TRBJ2-3, with unresolved D. Germline CDR1 LGHDT, CDR2 YNNKEL (reference sequence). V gave up 4 bases and J gave up 1 base, with 15 bases separating them. This CDR3 comprises 16 residues.

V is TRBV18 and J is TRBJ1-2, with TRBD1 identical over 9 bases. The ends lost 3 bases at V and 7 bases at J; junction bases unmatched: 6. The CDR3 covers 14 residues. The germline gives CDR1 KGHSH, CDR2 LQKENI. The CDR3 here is CASSPWDRESGYTF. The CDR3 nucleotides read TGTGCCAGCTCACCTTGGGACAGGGAGTCTGGCTACACCTTC.

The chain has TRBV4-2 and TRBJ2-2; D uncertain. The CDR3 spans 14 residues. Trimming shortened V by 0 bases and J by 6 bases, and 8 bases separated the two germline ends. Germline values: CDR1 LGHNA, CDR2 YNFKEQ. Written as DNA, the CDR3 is TGTGCCAGCAGCCAAGACCGTGGCCCCGGGGAGCTGTTTTTT. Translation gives CASSQDRGPGELFF.